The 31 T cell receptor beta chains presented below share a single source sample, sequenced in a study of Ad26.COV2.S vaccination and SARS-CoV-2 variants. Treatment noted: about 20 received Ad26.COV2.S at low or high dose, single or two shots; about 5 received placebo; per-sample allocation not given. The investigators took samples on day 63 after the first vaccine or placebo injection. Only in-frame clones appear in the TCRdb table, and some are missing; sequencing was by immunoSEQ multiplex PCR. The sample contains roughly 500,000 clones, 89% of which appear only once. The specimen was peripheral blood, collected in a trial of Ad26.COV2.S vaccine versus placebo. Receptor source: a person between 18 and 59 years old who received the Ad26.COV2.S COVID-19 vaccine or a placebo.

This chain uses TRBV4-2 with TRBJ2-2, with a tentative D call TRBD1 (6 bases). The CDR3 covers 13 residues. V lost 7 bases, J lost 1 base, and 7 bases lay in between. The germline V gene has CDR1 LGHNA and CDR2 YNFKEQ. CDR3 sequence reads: CASTGENTGELFF. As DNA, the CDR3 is TGTGCCAGCACAGGGGAGAACACCGGGGAGCTGTTTTTT.

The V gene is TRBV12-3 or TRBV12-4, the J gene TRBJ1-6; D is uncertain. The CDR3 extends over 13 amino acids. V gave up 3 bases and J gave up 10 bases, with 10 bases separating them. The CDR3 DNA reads TGTGCCAGCAGTTTCCGGGTGGGATCACCCCTCCACTTT. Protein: CASSFRVGSPLHF.

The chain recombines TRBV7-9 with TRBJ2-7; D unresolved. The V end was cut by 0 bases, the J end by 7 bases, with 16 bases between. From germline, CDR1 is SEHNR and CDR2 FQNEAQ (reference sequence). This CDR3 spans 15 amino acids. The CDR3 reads CASSLAFSHDGEQYF. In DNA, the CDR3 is TGTGCCAGCAGCTTAGCTTTCTCCCACGACGGGGAGCAGTACTTC.

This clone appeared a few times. CDR3 sequence (DNA): TGTGCCAGCAGCTTGGTTGATCAGCCCCAGCATTTT. Its translation is CASSLVDQPQHF. The chain combines TRBV5-5 with TRBJ1-5; D not certain. The germline V and J ends were trimmed by 0 bases and 5 bases, with 3 bases remaining between them. Germline V gives CDR1 SGHKS, CDR2 YYEKEE (reference sequence). The CDR3 spans 12 residues.

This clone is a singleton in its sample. In DNA, the CDR3 is TGTGCCAGCTCCCGCGGACGAGAGAGCTCCTATAATTCACCCCTCCACTTT. Its translation: CASSRGRESSYNSPLHF. The chain combines TRBV18 with TRBJ1-6; D gene unclear. Germline V lookup: CDR1 KGHSH, CDR2 LQKENI. This CDR3 has 17 residues. Trimming shortened V by 6 bases and J by 0 bases, and 15 bases separated the two germline ends. Full variable domain (missing parts from reference TRBV18 and TRBJ1-6): NAGVMQNPRHLVRRRGQEARLRCSPMKGHSHVYWYRQLPEEGLKFMVYLQKENIIDESGMPKERFSAEFPKEGPSILRIQQVVRGDSAAYFCASSRGRESSYNSPLHFGNGTRLTVT.

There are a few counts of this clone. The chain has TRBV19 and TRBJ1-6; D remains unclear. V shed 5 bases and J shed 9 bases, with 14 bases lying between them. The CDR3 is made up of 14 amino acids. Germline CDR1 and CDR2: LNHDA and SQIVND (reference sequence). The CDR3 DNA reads TGTGCCAGTAGTGTAAGGGTAGTCGGTTCACCCCTCCACTTT. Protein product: CASSVRVVGSPLHF.

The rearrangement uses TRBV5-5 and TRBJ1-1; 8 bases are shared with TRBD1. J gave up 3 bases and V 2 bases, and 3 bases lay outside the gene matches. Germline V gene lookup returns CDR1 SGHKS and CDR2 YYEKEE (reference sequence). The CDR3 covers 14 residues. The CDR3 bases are TGTGCCAGCAGCTTCCAGGGGGCACACACTGAAGCTTTCTTT. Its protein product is CASSFQGAHTEAFF.

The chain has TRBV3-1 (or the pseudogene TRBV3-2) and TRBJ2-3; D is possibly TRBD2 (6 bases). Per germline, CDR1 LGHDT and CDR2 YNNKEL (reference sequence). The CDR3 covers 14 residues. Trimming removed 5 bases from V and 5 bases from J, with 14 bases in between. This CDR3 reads CASSYRSEGDTQYF. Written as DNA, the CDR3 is TGTGCCAGCAGCTATAGGTCGGAGGGAGATACGCAGTATTTT.

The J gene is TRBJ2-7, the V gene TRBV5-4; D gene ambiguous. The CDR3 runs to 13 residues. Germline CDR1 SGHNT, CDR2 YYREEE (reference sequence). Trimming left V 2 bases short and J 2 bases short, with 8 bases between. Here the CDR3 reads CASSFLGAYEQYV. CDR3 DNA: TGTGCCAGCAGCTTTTTAGGAGCCTACGAGCAGTACGTC.

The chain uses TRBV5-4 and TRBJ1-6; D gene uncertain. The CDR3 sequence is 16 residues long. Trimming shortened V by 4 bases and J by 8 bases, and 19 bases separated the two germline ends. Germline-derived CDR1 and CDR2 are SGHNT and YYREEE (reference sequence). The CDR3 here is CASSPDPGTADSPLHF. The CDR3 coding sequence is TGTGCCAGCAGCCCCGACCCGGGTACCGCGGATTCACCCCTCCACTTT.

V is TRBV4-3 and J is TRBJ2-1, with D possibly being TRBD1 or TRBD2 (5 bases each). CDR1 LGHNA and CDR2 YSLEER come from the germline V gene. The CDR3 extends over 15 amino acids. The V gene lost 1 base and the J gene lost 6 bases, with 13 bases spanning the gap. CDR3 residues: CASSQAVLRGNEQFF. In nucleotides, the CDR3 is TGCGCCAGCAGCCAAGCCGTCTTGAGGGGCAATGAGCAGTTCTTC.

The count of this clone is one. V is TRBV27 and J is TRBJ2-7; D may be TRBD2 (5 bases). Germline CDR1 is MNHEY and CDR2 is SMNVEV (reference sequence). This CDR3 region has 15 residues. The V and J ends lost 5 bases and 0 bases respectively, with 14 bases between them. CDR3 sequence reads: CASSQRVASSYEQYF. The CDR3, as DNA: TGTGCCAGCAGTCAGAGGGTGGCGAGCTCCTACGAGCAGTACTTC.

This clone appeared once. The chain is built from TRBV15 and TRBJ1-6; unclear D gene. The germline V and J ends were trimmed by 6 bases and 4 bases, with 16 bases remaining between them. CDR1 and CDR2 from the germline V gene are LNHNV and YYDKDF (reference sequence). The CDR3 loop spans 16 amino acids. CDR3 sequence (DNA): TGTGCCACCAGATCAAGTCGGTTGTTTTATAATTCACCCCTCCACTTT. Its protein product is CATRSSRLFYNSPLHF.

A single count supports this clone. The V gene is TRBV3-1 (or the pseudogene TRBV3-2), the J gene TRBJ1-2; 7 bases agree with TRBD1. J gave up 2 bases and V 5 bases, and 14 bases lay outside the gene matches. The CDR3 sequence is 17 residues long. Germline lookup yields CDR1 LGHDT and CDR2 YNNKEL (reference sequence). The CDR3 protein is CASSCRTEGALNYGYTF. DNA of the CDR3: TGTGCCAGCAGCTGCCGAACCGAGGGGGCACTCAACTATGGCTACACCTTC.

The CDR3, as DNA: TGCGCCAGCAGCCAAGAAAGTGGTTTTATCGGGGGGAGCACAGATACGCAGTATTTT. The encoded protein is CASSQESGFIGGSTDTQYF. The chain joins TRBV4-3 to TRBJ2-3, with 7 nucleotides matching TRBD2. Germline values: CDR1 LGHNA, CDR2 YSLEER. J was trimmed by 0 bases and V by 0 bases; bases with no gene match: 12. This CDR3 comprises 19 residues.

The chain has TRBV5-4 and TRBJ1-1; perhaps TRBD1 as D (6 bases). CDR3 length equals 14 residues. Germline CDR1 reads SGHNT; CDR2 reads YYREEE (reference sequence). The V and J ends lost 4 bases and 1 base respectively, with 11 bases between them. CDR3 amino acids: CASSNRAPNTEAFF. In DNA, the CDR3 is TGTGCCAGCAGCAACAGGGCCCCGAACACTGAAGCTTTCTTT.

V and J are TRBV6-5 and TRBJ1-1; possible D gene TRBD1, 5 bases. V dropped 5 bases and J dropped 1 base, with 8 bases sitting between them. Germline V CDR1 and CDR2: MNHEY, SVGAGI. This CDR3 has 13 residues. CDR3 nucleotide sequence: TGTGCCAGCAGTCGCAGGGAGAACACTGAAGCTTTCTTT. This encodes CASSRRENTEAFF.

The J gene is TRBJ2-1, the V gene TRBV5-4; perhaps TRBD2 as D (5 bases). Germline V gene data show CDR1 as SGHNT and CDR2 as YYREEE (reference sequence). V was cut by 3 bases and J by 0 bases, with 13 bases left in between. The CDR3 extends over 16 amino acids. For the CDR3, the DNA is TGTGCCAGCAGCTCGAGGACTGGAAGCTCCTACAATGAGCAGTTCTTC. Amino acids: CASSSRTGSSYNEQFF.

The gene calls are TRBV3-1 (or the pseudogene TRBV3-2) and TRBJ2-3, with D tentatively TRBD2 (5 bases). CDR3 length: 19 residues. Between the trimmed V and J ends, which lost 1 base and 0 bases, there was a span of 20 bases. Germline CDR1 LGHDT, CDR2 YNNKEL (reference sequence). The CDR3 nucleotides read TGTGCCAGCAGCCAAGGGGTCCCGGAGGTAGGCATCAGCACAGATACGCAGTATTTT. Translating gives CASSQGVPEVGISTDTQYF.

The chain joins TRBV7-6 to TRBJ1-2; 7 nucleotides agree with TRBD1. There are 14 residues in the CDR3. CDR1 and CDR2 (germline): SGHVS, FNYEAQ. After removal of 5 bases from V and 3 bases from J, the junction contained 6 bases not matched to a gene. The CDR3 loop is CASSPGQAYYGYTF. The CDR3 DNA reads TGTGCCAGCAGCCCAGGACAGGCTTACTATGGCTACACCTTC.

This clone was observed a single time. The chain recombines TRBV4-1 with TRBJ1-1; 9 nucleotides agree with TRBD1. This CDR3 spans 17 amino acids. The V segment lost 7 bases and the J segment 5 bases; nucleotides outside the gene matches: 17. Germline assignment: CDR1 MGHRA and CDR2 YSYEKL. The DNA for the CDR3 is TGCGCCAGCACCCACGAGATGAACAGGGGGCCGGGGACTGAAGCTTTCTTT. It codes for CASTHEMNRGPGTEAFF.

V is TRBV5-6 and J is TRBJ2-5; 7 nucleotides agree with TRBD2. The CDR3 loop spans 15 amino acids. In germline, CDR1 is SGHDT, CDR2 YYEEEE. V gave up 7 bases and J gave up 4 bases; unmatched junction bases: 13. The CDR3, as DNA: TGTGCCAGCGTGGTGAGCGGGGAGGGGCCAGAGACCCAGTACTTC. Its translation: CASVVSGEGPETQYF.

In DNA, the CDR3 is TGTGCCACCAGCAGGGACTCGTACGGCTACACCTTC. Its translation is CATSRDSYGYTF. V and J are TRBV15 and TRBJ1-2; D uncertain. The ends were cut back, 3 bases at V and 8 bases at J, with 10 bases in the middle. In germline, CDR1 is LNHNV, CDR2 YYDKDF (reference sequence). The CDR3 has 12 amino acids. The whole variable domain, remainder taken from reference TRBV15 and TRBJ1-2, is DAMVIQNPRYQVTQFGKPVTLSCSQTLNHNVMYWYQQKSSQAPKLLFHYYDKDFNNEADTPDNFQSRRPNTSFCFLDIRSPGLGDTAMYLCATSRDSYGYTFGSGTRLTVV.

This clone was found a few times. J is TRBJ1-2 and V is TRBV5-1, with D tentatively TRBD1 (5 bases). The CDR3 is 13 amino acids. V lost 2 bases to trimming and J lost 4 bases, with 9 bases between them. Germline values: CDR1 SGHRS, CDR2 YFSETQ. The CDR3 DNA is TGCGCCAGCAGCTTTCAGGGTGGCTATGGCTACACCTTC. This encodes CASSFQGGYGYTF. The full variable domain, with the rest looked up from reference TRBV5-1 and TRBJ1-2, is KAGVTQTPRYLIKTRGQQVTLSCSPISGHRSVSWYQQTPGQGLQFLFEYFSETQRNKGNFPGRFSGRQFSNSRSEMNVSTLELGDSALYLCASSFQGGYGYTFGSGTRLTVV.

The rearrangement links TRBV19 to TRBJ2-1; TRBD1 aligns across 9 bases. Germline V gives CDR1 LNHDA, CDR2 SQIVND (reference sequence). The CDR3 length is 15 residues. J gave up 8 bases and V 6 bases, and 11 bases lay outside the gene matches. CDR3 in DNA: TGTGCCAGTAGGCCCGGGACAGGGTTCAAATATGAGCAGTTCTTC. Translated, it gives CASRPGTGFKYEQFF. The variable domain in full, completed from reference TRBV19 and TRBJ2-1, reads DGGITQSPKYLFRKEGQNVTLSCEQNLNHDAMYWYRQDPGQGLRLIYYSQIVNDFQKGDIAEGYSVSREKKESFPLTVTSAQKNPTAFYLCASRPGTGFKYEQFFGPGTRLTVL.

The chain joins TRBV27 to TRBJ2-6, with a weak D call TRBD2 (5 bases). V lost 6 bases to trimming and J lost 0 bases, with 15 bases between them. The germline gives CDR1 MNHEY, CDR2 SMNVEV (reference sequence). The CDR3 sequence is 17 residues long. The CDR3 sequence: CASSLFGVFSGANVLTF. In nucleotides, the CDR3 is TGTGCCAGCAGCCTCTTCGGGGTCTTCTCTGGGGCCAACGTCCTGACTTTC. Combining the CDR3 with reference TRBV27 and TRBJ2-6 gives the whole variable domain EAQVTQNPRYLITVTGKKLTVTCSQNMNHEYMSWYRQDPGLGLRQIYYSMNVEVTDKGDVPEGYKVSRKEKRNFPLILESPSPNQTSLYFCASSLFGVFSGANVLTFGAGSRLTVL.

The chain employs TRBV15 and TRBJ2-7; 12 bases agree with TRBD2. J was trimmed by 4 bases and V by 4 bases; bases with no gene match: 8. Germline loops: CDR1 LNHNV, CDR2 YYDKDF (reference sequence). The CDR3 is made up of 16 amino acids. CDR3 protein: CATSKKLAGGRYEQYF. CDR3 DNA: TGTGCCACCAGCAAAAAACTAGCGGGGGGCAGATACGAGCAGTACTTC.

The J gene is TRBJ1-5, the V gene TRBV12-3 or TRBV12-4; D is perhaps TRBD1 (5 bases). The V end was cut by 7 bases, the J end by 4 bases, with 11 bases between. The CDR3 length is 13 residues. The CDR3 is CASKWGRNQPQHF. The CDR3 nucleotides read TGTGCCAGCAAATGGGGCAGAAATCAGCCCCAGCATTTT.

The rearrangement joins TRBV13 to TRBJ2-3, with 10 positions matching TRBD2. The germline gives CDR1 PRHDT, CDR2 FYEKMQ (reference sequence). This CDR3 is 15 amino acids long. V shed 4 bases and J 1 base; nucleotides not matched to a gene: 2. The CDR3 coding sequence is TGTGCCAGCAGCTGGGGGACTAGCGGCACAGATACGCAGTATTTT. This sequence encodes CASSWGTSGTDTQYF.

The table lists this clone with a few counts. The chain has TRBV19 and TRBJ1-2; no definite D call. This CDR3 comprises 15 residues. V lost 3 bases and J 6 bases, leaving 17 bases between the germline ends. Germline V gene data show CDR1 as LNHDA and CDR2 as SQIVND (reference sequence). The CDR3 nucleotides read TGTGCCAGTAGTATCAAAGGTTTCCAAAGAGATGGCTACACCTTC. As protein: CASSIKGFQRDGYTF.

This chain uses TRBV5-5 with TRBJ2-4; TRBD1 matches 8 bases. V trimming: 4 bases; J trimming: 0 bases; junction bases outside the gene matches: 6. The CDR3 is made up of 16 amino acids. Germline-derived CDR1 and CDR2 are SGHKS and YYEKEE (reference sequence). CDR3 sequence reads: CASSIGQGLAKNIQYF. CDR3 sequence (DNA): TGTGCCAGCAGCATCGGACAGGGTTTAGCCAAAAACATTCAGTACTTC. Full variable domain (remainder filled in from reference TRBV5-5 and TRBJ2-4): DAGVTQSPTHLIKTRGQQVTLRCSPISGHKSVSWYQQVLGQGPQFIFQYYEKEERGRGNFPDRFSARQFPNYSSELNVNALLLGDSALYLCASSIGQGLAKNIQYFGAGTRLSVL.